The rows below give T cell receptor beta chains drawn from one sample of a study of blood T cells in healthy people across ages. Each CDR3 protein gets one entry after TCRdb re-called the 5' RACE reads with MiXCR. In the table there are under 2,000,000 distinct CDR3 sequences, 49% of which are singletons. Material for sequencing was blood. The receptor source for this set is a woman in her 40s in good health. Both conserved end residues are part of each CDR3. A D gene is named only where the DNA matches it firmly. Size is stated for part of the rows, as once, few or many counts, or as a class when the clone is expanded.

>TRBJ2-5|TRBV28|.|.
TGTGCCAGCATATCATCCTGGGTTTCGGGTCTAGAGACCCAGTACTTC
CASISSWVSGLETQYF
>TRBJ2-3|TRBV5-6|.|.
TGTGCCAGCAGCTCATTAGAACAGAGAAGCACAGATACGCAGTATTTT
CASSSLEQRSTDTQYF
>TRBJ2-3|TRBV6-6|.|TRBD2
TGTGCCAGCAGAAAACTAGCGGGGGAGGGGGATACGCAGTATTTT
CASRKLAGEGDTQYF
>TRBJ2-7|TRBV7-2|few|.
TGTGCCAGCAGCTTAACGTGGCAGGTTGCCTACGAGCAGTACTTC
CASSLTWQVAYEQYF
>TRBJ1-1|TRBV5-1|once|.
TGCGCCGGCAGCGCAGACAGGATAAGCACTGAAGCTTTCTTT
CAGSADRISTEAFF
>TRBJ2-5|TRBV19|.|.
TGTGCCAGTAGCGACGGACAGTTTTTCGAGACCCAGTACTTC
CASSDGQFFETQYF
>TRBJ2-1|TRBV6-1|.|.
TGTGCCAGCAGTGAGAGGCAGGGGATCGATGAGCAGTTCTTC
CASSERQGIDEQFF
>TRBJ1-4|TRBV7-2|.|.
TGTGCCAGCAGCCCGCTTGGGGGCCCAACTAATGAAAAACTGTTTTTT
CASSPLGGPTNEKLFF
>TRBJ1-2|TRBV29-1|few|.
TGCAGCGTTGATCGGGGGCTCTATGGCTACACCTTC
CSVDRGLYGYTF
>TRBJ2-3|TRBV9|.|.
TGTGCCAGCAGCCTGGAGGGGCGGGGGCTGACAGATACGCAGTATTTT
CASSLEGRGLTDTQYF
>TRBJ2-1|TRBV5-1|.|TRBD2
TGCGCCAGCAGCTTGGCCGGGACTAGCGGGTCCTATGAGCAGTTCTTC
CASSLAGTSGSYEQFF
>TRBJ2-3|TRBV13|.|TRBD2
TGTGCCAGCAGCTTAGATGTTGCGGGGGGGCTGGATACGCAGTATTTT
CASSLDVAGGLDTQYF
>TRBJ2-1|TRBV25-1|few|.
TGTGCCAGCAGTGATTTTCCCGGGTTAACCAGGGGTAATGAGCAGTTCTTC
CASSDFPGLTRGNEQFF
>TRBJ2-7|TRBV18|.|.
TGTGCCAGCTCACCACCATACTCGTCCTACGAGCAGTACTTC
CASSPPYSSYEQYF
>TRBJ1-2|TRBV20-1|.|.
TGCAGTGCTTTAAGCTATGGCTACACCTTC
CSALSYGYTF
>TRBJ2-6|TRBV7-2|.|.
TGTGCCAGCAGCTTAGCCCCCGTAAGCTCTGGGGCCAACGTCCTGACTTTC
CASSLAPVSSGANVLTF
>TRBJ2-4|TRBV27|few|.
TGTGCCAGCAGTTTTTACCCCAACGACAAAAACATTCAGTACTTC
CASSFYPNDKNIQYF
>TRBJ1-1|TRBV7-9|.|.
TGTGCCAGCAGCCCTACTGAGGGCACTGAAGCTTTCTTT
CASSPTEGTEAFF
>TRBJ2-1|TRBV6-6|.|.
TGTGCCAGTCAGGGGACCAGCTCCTACAATGAGCAGTTCTTC
CASQGTSSYNEQFF
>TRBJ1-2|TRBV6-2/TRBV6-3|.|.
TGTGCCAGCAGTTACTCGAGGACGAGCTATGGCTACACCTTC
CASSYSRTSYGYTF
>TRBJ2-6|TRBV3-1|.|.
TGTGCCAGCAGCCAAGATGACTACTCTGGGGCCAACGTCCTGACTTTC
CASSQDDYSGANVLTF
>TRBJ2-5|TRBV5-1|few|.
TGCGCCAGCCATTACGGGGGCACCCAAGAGACCCAGTACTTC
CASHYGGTQETQYF
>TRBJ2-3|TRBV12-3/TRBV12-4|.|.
TGTGCCAGCAGTTTCGGGCTAGAAATAGATACGCAGTATTTT
CASSFGLEIDTQYF
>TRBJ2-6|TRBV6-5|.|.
TGTGCCAGCAGTTATCGGAACTCTGGGGCCAACGTCCTGACTTTC
CASSYRNSGANVLTF
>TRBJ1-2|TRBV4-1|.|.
TGCGCCAGCAGCCAAGATCTACCAGGGGACTATGGCTACACCTTC
CASSQDLPGDYGYTF
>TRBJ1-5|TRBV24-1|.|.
TGTGCCACCAGTGACGGAGGGACCAAGCCCCAGCATTTT
CATSDGGTKPQHF
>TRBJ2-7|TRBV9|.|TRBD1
TGTGCCAGCAGCGCCCGGGACAGGGGCTTTGTGGGCTACGAGCAGTACTTC
CASSARDRGFVGYEQYF
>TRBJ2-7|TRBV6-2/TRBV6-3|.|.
TGTGCCAGTGCGGACAGCACCTACGAGCAGTACTTC
CASADSTYEQYF
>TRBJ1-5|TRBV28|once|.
TGTGCCAGCAGTCCACATGAGGGCCTAAATCAGCCCCAGCATTTT
CASSPHEGLNQPQHF
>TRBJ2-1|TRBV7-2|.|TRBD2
TGTGCCAGCAACCTAAATGGGCTGTGGGGGGGAGGGAATGAGCAGTTCTTC
CASNLNGLWGGGNEQFF
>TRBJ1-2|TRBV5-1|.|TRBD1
TGCGCCAGCAGTTATCGGGACAGGACCGCCTATGGCTACACCTTC
CASSYRDRTAYGYTF
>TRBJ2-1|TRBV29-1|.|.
TGCAGCGTTGAAGATATAGCGGACATCTCCTACAATGAGCAGTTCTTC
CSVEDIADISYNEQFF
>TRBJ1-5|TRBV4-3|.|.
TGCGCCAGCAGCCAAGGGGCCCGGAGGGGTCAGCCCCAGCATTTT
CASSQGARRGQPQHF
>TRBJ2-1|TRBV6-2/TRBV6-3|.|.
TGTGCCAGCAGTTTCCCGGGGCGGGCATCCAGCAATGAGCAGTTCTTC
CASSFPGRASSNEQFF
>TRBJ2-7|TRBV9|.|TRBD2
TGTGCCAGCTCGGGACTAGCGGGGGGTTCCTACAATGAGCAGTACTTC
CASSGLAGGSYNEQYF
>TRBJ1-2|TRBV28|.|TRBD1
TGTGCCAGCAGTCCTGGGGACAGGGAGCTCTCGGGCTACACCTTC
CASSPGDRELSGYTF
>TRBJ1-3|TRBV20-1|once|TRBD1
TGCAGTGCTATACGACAGGGGTGGGGAAACACCATATATTTT
CSAIRQGWGNTIYF
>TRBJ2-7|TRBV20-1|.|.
TGCAGTGCTAGAGTTCTTGGTTCCTACGAGCAGTACTTC
CSARVLGSYEQYF
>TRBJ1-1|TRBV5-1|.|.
TGCGCCAGCAGCTTGGAAGCCATTGGGAATGAAGCTTTCTTT
CASSLEAIGNEAFF
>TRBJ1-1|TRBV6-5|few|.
TGTGCCAGCAGTTACACAGCCCCAAGCACTGAAGCTTTCTTT
CASSYTAPSTEAFF
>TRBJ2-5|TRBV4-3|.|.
TGCGCCAGCAGCCAAGCGATGACCCTGCAAGAGACCCAGTACTTC
CASSQAMTLQETQYF
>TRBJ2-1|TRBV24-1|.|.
TGTGCCACCAGTGATTCGGGACTGCAGACCGAGGATGAGCAGTTCTTC
CATSDSGLQTEDEQFF
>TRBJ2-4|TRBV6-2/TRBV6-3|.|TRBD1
TGTGCCAGCAGTTACCCGTCCCGGGACAGGTTTCTAGCCAAAAACATTCAGTACTTC
CASSYPSRDRFLAKNIQYF
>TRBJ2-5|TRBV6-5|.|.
TGTGCCAGCAGTTACGCGGCAAGGGGAGCTTCCTTGGAGACCCAGTACTTC
CASSYAARGASLETQYF
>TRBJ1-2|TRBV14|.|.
TGTGCCAGCAGCCAAACAGTGGAGGGGAGGAGTGGCTACACCTTC
CASSQTVEGRSGYTF
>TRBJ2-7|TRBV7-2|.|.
TGTGCCAGCAGCTTTTATTCCCGCTCCTACGAGCAGTACTTC
CASSFYSRSYEQYF
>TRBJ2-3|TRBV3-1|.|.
TGTGCCAGCAGCCCGCAACGGGGGGCGGATACGCAGTATTTT
CASSPQRGADTQYF
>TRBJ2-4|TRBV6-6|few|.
TGTGCCACCGCCGGGGGGCCCGACGAAAACATTCAGTACTTC
CATAGGPDENIQYF
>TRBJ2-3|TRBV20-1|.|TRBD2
TGCAGTGCTACCGATCCACTAGCGAGCACAGATACGCAGTATTTT
CSATDPLASTDTQYF
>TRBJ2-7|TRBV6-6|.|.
TGTGCCAGCAGTTCAAACAGGAGGGACGAGCACTACTTC
CASSSNRRDEHYF
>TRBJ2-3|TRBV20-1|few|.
TGCAGTGCTAACTTGGCTAGCTACGGGGATACGCAGTATTTT
CSANLASYGDTQYF
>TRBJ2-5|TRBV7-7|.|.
TGTGCTAGCAGCCCTTTGATGTCAGAGACCCAGTACTTC
CASSPLMSETQYF
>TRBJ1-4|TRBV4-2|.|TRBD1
TGTGCCAGCAGCCATACAATTACAGGGGGCCAGGAAAAACTGTTTTTT
CASSHTITGGQEKLFF
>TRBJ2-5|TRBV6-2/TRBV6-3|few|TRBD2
TGTGCCAGCAGACCCAGCGGGGGAATCCAAGAGACCCAGTACTTC
CASRPSGGIQETQYF
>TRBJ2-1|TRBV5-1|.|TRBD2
TGCGCCAGCAGCTCCGGGAGGACTAGCCCGGGTTACAATGAGCAGTTCTTC
CASSSGRTSPGYNEQFF
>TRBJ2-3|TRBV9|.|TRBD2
TGTACCAGCGGGGGGACCCGCACAGATACGCAGTATTTT
CTSGGTRTDTQYF
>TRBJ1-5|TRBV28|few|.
TGTGCCAGCAGTTTCGGCCGGGACACCCGGCGGCAGCCCCAGCATTTT
CASSFGRDTRRQPQHF
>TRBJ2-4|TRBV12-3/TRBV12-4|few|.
TGTGCCAGCAGGCCTAACGGGGAAAACATTCAGTACTTC
CASRPNGENIQYF
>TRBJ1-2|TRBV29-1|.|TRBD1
TGCAGCGCCCACGTGACAGGGGAGCCTGGCTACACCTTC
CSAHVTGEPGYTF
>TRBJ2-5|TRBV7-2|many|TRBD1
TGTGCCAGCAGCCGACAGGGGCCGGCCCAAGAGACCCAGTACTTC
CASSRQGPAQETQYF